These T cell receptor beta chains were read from a single sample in a study of T cell responses to AZD1222 COVID-19 vaccine. Some clones are missing from TCRdb's copy, which holds only in-frame ones; the method was immunoSEQ multiplex PCR. The sample consists of 74,000 or so clones, around 80% of them appearing once. Sequenced here: peripheral blood, sampled on day 0 of AZD1222 vaccination. The source is an adult in good health. CDR3s include the opening cysteine and the closing phenylalanine or tryptophan. D genes are given only for firm matches.

cdr3_length	d_call	v_call	j_call	cdr3_aa
15	-	TRBV28	TRBJ2-3	CASSLARGATDTQYF
12	-	TRBV6-5	TRBJ1-2	CASTLPTKGYTF
14	TRBD1	TRBV28	TRBJ1-1	CASGQGAFETEAFF
13	TRBD1	TRBV7-2	TRBJ2-3	CASRGTGADTQYF
16	TRBD1	TRBV4-3	TRBJ1-1	CASSKYWGQSNTEAFF
16	TRBD1	TRBV28	TRBJ2-7	CASSLGTGSVSYEQYF
16	-	TRBV7-6	TRBJ2-7	CASSLDRGRGSMEQYF
15	TRBD1	TRBV13	TRBJ2-7	CASSDRQGSFYEQYF
17	TRBD2	TRBV5-6	TRBJ2-2	CASSKPGTSGSIGELFF
15	TRBD2	TRBV7-3	TRBJ2-3	CASSLLAGGPDTQYF
13	-	TRBV28	TRBJ1-2	CASSLKFRDGYTF
14	TRBD1	TRBV7-3	TRBJ1-1	CASSPGQGHTEAFF
13	-	TRBV3-1/TRBV3-2	TRBJ1-2	CASSWDSNYGYTF
17	TRBD1	TRBV19	TRBJ1-1	CASSPETGGLMNTEAFF
18	-	TRBV13	TRBJ1-3	CASSFLLGRKISGNTIYF
17	TRBD2	TRBV3-1/TRBV3-2	TRBJ2-7	CASSQEVLAGGFYEQYF
13	-	TRBV7-3	TRBJ2-7	CASSPQPTGEQYF